One and the same sample provided the 18 T cell receptor beta chains below, sequenced in a study of CD8 T cells in Susac syndrome (dated by TCRdb to between 2018 and 2020). The library was obtained by the immunoSEQ multiplex PCR assay. RNA was extracted using the RNeasy kit, and about 0.45 to 1 ug of the RNA was reverse transcribed with random hexamers. The public sequencing data were trimmed at Q25 with fastp and processed into clonotypes with MiXCR by TCRdb, which kept only in-frame beta chains. Every CDR3 protein is listed once, alongside the most common genes and DNA of its rows. The sample table lists some 180,000 distinct CDR3 sequences, roughly 92% of them with a count of one. The ten biggest clones cover around 0.1% of the sample. The sequencing input was CD4+ T cells from PBMCs. The receptors originated from a human donor in good health.

V usage is TRBV7-9 and J usage is TRBJ2-4; 8 bases map to TRBD2. V trimming: 4 bases; J trimming: 0 bases; junction bases outside the gene matches: 2. The germline CDR1 and CDR2 sequences are SEHNR and FQNEAQ (reference sequence). This CDR3 contains 15 residues. CDR3 nucleotides: TGTGCCAGCAGCTACGGGGGGGTAGCCAAAAACATTCAGTACTTC. It encodes CASSYGGVAKNIQYF. The variable domain in full, completed from reference TRBV7-9 and TRBJ2-4, reads DTGVSQNPRHKITKRGQNVTFRCDPISEHNRLYWYRQTLGQGPEFLTYFQNEAQLEKSRLLSDRFSAERPKGSFSTLEIQRTEQGDSAMYLCASSYGGVAKNIQYFGAGTRLSVL.

This clonotype was seen a single time. V usage is TRBV12-3 or TRBV12-4 and J usage is TRBJ2-5, with unresolved D. V lost 3 bases to trimming and J lost 5 bases, with 7 bases between them. The CDR3 is made up of 12 amino acids. Here the CDR3 DNA reads TGTGCCAGCAGTTTCGGCCTCGAGACCCAGTACTTC. Its protein product is CASSFGLETQYF.

The rearrangement uses TRBV30 and TRBJ1-6; D uncertain. CDR3 size: 14 residues. CDR1 is GTSNPN and CDR2 is SVGIG in the germline V gene (reference sequence). Trimming took 0 bases from V and 2 from J, leaving 5 bases between them. As DNA, the CDR3 is TGTGCCTGGAGTGTAAATCCCTATAATTCACCCCTCCACTTT. It translates to CAWSVNPYNSPLHF. Drawing the rest from reference TRBV30 and TRBJ1-6, the complete variable domain is SQTIHQWPATLVQPVGSPLSLECTVEGTSNPNLYWYRQAAGRGLQLLFYSVGIGQISSEVPQNLSASRPQDRQFILSSKKLLLSDSGFYLCAWSVNPYNSPLHFGNGTRLTVT.

The chain has TRBV28 and TRBJ2-5, with 9 positions matching TRBD1. Trimming removed 8 bases from V and 3 bases from J; junction bases left unmatched: 4. The CDR3 runs to 13 residues. Germline CDR1 MDHEN, CDR2 SYDVKM. DNA of the CDR3: TGTGCCAGCCGTACAGGGGGCGAAGAGACCCAGTACTTC. This gives the protein CASRTGGEETQYF.

The genes are TRBV6-5 and TRBJ2-7; 7 bases line up with TRBD2. J gave up 5 bases and V 6 bases, and 10 bases lay outside the gene matches. The CDR3 is 14 amino acids. From germline, CDR1 is MNHEY and CDR2 SVGAGI. The CDR3 spells CASSPRFGGNEQYF. CDR3 nucleotides: TGTGCCAGCAGCCCGAGGTTCGGGGGGAACGAGCAGTACTTC.

The V gene is TRBV7-8, the J gene TRBJ1-1; 12 bases agree with TRBD1. CDR3 size: 17 residues. CDR1 and CDR2 (germline): SGHVS, FQNEAQ. V was pared by 7 bases and J by 5 bases, with 14 bases of the junction left unmatched. The CDR3 loop is CASIPQIGTGGRTEAFF. CDR3 in DNA: TGTGCCAGCATCCCCCAAATCGGGACAGGGGGCAGGACTGAAGCTTTCTTT.

The chain uses TRBV20-1 and TRBJ2-3, with D possibly TRBD2 on 6 matching bases. V lost 4 bases and J lost 4, with 9 bases in between. Per germline, CDR1 DFQATT and CDR2 SNEGSKA (reference sequence). This CDR3 is built from 12 residues. In nucleotides, the CDR3 is TGCAGTGCTATCAGACTAGCAGATACGCAGTATTTT. It encodes CSAIRLADTQYF.

The chain carries TRBV5-4 and TRBJ1-1; D is undetermined. CDR3 length: 12 amino acids. Trimming shortened V by 0 bases and J by 6 bases, and 6 bases separated the two germline ends. CDR1 is SGHNT and CDR2 is YYREEE in the germline V gene (reference sequence). CDR3 protein: CASSLDVAEAFF. In DNA form, the CDR3 reads TGTGCCAGCAGCTTGGATGTGGCTGAAGCTTTCTTT.

This clonotype has more than one count but fewer than ten. The rearrangement links TRBV6-6 to TRBJ2-3; unclear D gene. The ends were cut back, 6 bases at V and 3 bases at J, with 7 bases in the middle. Germline values: CDR1 MNHNY, CDR2 SVGAGI (reference sequence). The CDR3 is made up of 12 amino acids. In DNA form, the CDR3 reads TGTGCCAGCAGGGCCGGGACAGATACGCAGTATTTT. Translated: CASRAGTDTQYF.

In its sample, this clonotype was seen a few times. The chain carries TRBV10-3 and TRBJ2-7, with 9 bases lining up with TRBD1. Germline V CDR1 and CDR2: ENHRY, SYGVKD. This CDR3 spans 16 amino acids. V was clipped by 6 bases and J by 5 bases; unmatched bases: 14. This chain's CDR3 is CAIRVGTGFELDEQYF. For the CDR3, the DNA is TGTGCCATCAGAGTAGGGACAGGGTTCGAGCTAGACGAGCAGTACTTC.

A single count supports this clonotype. The rearrangement joins TRBV10-3 to TRBJ1-1; a weak D match, TRBD1 (5 bases). Trimming took 3 bases from V and 9 from J, leaving 11 bases between them. Germline assignment: CDR1 ENHRY and CDR2 SYGVKD. This CDR3 is built from 12 residues. The CDR3 DNA reads as TGTGCCATCAGTGACGGGGGGTTCAAAGCTTTCTTT. This gives the protein CAISDGGFKAFF.

The chain couples TRBV6-2 or TRBV6-3 to TRBJ2-2, with TRBD1 matching over 7 bases. The J segment lost 4 bases and the V segment lost 10 bases, leaving 9 bases of the junction unmatched. In germline, CDR1 is MNHEY, CDR2 SVGEGT. CDR3 length: 14 residues. CDR3 DNA: TGTGCCACCCAAAAGGGGGCCATCACCGGGGAGCTGTTTTTT. Residues: CATQKGAITGELFF.

The chain links TRBV2 to TRBJ1-3; D may be TRBD1 (6 bases). Trimming shortened V by 7 bases and J by 3 bases, and 13 bases separated the two germline ends. The CDR3 has 14 amino acids. In germline, CDR1 is SNHLY, CDR2 FYNNEI. The CDR3: CASKLRGGGNTIYF. CDR3 DNA sequence: TGTGCCAGCAAGCTCAGGGGAGGTGGAAACACCATATATTTT.

V usage is TRBV20-1 and J usage is TRBJ1-2; TRBD1 matches at 7 bases. The CDR3 is made up of 13 amino acids. Germline CDR1 is DFQATT and CDR2 is SNEGSKA (reference sequence). Germline trimming cut 1 base from V and 8 bases from J; bases unmatched to any gene: 7. The CDR3 DNA is TGCAGTGCTAGAGGAACAGGGGTGGGCGGCTACACCTTC. Amino acids: CSARGTGVGGYTF.

The rearrangement joins TRBV12-3 or TRBV12-4 to TRBJ2-1; 10 nucleotides align to TRBD2. Germline trimming cut 1 base from V and 4 bases from J; bases unmatched to any gene: 1. CDR3 length: 15 residues. The CDR3 sequence is CASSLERGGYNEQFF. DNA of the CDR3: TGTGCCAGCAGTTTAGAGCGGGGGGGATACAATGAGCAGTTCTTC.

The V and J genes are TRBV6-2 or TRBV6-3 and TRBJ2-1; D might be TRBD2 (6 bases). The CDR3 totals 16 residues. Deletions cut 3 bases from V and 1 base from J, with 13 bases between. Per germline, CDR1 MNHEY and CDR2 SVGEGT. The CDR3 coding sequence is TGTGCCAGCAGTTATCCGGGACTTTTTTCCTACAATGAGCAGTTCTTC. It encodes CASSYPGLFSYNEQFF.

The CDR3 region is CSAKRISDTQYF. CDR3 nucleotides: TGCAGTGCTAAACGAATCTCAGATACGCAGTATTTT. The chain carries TRBV20-1 and TRBJ2-3; unclear D gene. Germline V gene lookup returns CDR1 DFQATT and CDR2 SNEGSKA (reference sequence). The ends were cut back, 4 bases at V and 4 bases at J, with 9 bases in the middle. The CDR3 contains 12 residues.

The chain carries TRBV30 and TRBJ2-5; D gene uncertain. Germline V gene data show CDR1 as GTSNPN and CDR2 as SVGIG (reference sequence). The CDR3 contains 14 residues. V was cut by 0 bases and J by 1 base, with 9 bases left in between. The CDR3 protein is CAWSVGLGQETQYF. The CDR3, as DNA: TGTGCCTGGAGTGTCGGGCTAGGCCAAGAGACCCAGTACTTC.